This record covers a single T cell receptor beta chain. The antigen it binds to is not known. The input lacks base qualities; no much larger clone sits a single base away. The entry originates in a study of T cell changes during pregnancy in multiple sclerosis (dated 2019 in TCRdb). In the study overall: In women with multiple sclerosis, the researchers looked at how the T cell repertoire shifted as pregnancy progressed.

The library was obtained by the immunoSEQ multiplex PCR assay. In TCRdb, the immuneACCESS table is reduced to in-frame sequences with V and J assigned. These tables do not hold every clone; where another copy was compared, an unresolved V gene accounts for under half, and the others remain unexplained. The sample table contains 90,000 to 120,000 clones; only one count was recorded for around 92% of them. The ten largest account for 0.65% to 0.9% of the sample. The sample in question was peripheral blood, obtained in the third trimester of pregnancy. The TCR comes from a female donor in good health, enrolled as a control in a pregnancy study.

CDR3 protein: CASSLGGQIRYEQYF. The sequenced DNA is TGTGCCAGCAGCTTGGGGGGACAGATACGTTACGAGCAGTACTTC. The rearrangement joined TRBV11-2 to TRBJ2-7; perhaps TRBD1 is the D gene, with 7 bases matching. The CDR3 spans 15 residues, from the cysteine through the phenylalanine. Only the CDR3 portion is preserved as DNA: 45 bases, with reading frame beginning at the first base. From a lookup of the germline V gene, CDR1 and CDR2 are SGHAT and FQNNGV. Trimming at the junction amounts to 3 bases on V and 4 bases on J, and the germline ends lie 16 bases apart.